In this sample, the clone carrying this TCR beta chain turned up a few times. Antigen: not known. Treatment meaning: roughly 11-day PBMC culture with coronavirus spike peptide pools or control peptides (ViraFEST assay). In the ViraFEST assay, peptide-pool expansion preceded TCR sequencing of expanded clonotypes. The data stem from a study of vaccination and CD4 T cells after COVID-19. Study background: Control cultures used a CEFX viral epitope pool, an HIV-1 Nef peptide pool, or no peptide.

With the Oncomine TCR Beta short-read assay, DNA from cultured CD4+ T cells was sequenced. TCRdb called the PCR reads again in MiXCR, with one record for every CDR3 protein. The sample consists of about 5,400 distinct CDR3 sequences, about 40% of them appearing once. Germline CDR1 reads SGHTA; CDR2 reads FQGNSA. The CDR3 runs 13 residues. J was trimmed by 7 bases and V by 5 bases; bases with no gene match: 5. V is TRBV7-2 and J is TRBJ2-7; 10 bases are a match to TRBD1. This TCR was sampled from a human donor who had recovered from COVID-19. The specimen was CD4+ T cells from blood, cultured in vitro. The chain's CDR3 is CASSVRTGGEQYF. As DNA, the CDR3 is TGTGCCAGCAGCGTCCGGACAGGGGGAGAGCAGTACTTC.